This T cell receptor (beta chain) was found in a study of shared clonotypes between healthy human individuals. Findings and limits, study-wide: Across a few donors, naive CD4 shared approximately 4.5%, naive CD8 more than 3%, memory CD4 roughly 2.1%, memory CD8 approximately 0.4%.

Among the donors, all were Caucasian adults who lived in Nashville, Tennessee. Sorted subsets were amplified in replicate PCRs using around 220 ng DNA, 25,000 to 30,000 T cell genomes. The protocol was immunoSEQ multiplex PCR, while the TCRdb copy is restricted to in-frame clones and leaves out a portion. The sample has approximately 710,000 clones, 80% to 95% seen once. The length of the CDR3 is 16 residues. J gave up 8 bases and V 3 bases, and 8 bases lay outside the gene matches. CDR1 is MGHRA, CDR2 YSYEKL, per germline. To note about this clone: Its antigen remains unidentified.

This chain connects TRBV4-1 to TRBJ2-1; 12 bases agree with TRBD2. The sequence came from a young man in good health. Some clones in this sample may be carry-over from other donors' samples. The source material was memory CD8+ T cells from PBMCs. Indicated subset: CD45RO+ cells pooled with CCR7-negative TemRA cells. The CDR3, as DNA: TGCGCCAGCAGCCACTCCCCGACTAGCGGGAGCTATGAGCAGTTCTTC. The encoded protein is CASSHSPTSGSYEQFF.